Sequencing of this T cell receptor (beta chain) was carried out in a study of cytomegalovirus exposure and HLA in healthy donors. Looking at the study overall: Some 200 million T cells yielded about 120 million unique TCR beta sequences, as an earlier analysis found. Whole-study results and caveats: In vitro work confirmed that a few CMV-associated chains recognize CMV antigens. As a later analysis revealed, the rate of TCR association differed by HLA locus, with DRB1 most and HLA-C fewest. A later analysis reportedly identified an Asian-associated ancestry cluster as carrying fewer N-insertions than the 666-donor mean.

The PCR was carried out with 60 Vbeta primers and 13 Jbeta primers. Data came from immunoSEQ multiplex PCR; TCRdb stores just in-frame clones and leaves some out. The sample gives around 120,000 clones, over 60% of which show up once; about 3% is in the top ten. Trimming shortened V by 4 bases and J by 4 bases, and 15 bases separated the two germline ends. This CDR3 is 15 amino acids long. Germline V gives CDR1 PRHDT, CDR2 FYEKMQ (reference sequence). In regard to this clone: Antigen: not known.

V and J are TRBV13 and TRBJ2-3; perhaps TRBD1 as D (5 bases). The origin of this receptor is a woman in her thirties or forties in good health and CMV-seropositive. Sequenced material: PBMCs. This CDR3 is CASSYDFRAADTQYF. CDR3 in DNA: TGTGCCAGCAGCTACGACTTCAGGGCGGCAGATACGCAGTATTTT.